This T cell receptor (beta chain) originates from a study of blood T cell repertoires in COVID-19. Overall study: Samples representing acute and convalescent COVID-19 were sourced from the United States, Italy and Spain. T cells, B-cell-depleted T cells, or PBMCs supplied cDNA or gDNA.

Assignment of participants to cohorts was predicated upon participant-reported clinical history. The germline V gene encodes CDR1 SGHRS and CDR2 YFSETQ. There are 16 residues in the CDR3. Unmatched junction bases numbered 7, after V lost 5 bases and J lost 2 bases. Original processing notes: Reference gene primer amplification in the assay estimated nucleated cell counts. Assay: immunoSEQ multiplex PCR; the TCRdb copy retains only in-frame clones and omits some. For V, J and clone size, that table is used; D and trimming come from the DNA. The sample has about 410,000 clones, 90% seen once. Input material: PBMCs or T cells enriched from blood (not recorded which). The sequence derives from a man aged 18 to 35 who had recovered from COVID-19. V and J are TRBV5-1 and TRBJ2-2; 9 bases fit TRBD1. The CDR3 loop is CASRLNRGRNTGELFF. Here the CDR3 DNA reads TGCGCCAGCAGACTAAACAGGGGGCGAAACACCGGGGAGCTGTTTTTT.